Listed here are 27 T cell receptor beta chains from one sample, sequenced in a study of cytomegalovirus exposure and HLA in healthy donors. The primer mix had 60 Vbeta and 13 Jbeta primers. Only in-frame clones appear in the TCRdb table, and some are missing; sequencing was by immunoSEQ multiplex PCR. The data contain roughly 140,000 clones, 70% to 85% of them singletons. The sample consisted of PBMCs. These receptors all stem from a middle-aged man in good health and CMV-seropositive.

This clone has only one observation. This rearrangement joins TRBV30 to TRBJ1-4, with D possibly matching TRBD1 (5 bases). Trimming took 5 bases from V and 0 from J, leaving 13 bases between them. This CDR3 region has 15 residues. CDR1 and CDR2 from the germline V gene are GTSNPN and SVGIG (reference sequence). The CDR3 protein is CAWAGQDATNEKLFF. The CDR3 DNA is TGTGCCTGGGCCGGACAAGACGCAACTAATGAAAAACTGTTTTTT.

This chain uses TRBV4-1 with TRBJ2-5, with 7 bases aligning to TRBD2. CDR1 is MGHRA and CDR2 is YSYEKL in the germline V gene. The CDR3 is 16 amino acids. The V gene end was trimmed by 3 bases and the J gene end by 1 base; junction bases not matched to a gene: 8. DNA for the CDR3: TGCGCCAGCAGCCAGGGGGGGACTGTAACCCAAGAGACCCAGTACTTC. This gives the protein CASSQGGTVTQETQYF.

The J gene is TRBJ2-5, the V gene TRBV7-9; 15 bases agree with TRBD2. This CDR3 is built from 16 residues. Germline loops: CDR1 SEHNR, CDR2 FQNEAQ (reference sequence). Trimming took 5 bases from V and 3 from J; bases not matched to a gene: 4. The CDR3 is CASSTGLAGGEETQYF. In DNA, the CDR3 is TGTGCCAGCAGCACGGGACTAGCGGGAGGTGAAGAGACCCAGTACTTC.

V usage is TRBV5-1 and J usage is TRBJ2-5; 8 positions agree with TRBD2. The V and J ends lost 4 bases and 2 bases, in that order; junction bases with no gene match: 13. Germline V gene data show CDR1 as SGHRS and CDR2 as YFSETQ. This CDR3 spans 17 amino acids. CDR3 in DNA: TGCGCCAGCAGCCCCGGTTTGATGGCGGGAGGTCAAGAGACCCAGTACTTC. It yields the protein CASSPGLMAGGQETQYF.

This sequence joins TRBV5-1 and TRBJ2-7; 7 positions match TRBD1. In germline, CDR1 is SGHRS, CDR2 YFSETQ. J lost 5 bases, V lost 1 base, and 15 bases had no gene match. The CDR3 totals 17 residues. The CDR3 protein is CASSLSLGQINIHEQYF. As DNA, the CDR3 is TGCGCCAGCAGCTTGTCCCTGGGACAGATAAACATCCACGAGCAGTACTTC.

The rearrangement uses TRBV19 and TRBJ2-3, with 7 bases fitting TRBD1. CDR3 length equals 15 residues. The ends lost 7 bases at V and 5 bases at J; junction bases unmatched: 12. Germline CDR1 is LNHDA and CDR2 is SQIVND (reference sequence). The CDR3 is CASTTNRQGLDTQYF. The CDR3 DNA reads TGTGCCAGTACCACCAACCGACAGGGTCTAGATACGCAGTATTTT. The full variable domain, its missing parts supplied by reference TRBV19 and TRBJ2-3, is DGGITQSPKYLFRKEGQNVTLSCEQNLNHDAMYWYRQDPGQGLRLIYYSQIVNDFQKGDIAEGYSVSREKKESFPLTVTSAQKNPTAFYLCASTTNRQGLDTQYFGPGTRLTVL.

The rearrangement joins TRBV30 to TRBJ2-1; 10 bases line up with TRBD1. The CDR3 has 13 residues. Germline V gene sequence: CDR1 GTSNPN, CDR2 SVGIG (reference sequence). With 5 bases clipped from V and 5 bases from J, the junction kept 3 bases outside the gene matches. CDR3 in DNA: TGTGCCTGGGGACAGGGGGTCCACAATGAGCAGTTCTTC. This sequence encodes CAWGQGVHNEQFF.

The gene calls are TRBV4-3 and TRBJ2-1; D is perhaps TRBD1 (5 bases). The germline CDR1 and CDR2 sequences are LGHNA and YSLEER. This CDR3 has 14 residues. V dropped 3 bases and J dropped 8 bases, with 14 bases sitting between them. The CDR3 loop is CASSQYLDTDEQFF. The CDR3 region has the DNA TGCGCCAGCAGCCAGTATCTGGACACTGATGAGCAGTTCTTC.

The CDR3 DNA is TGTGCCAGCAAAGGACAGCCCCAAGAGACCCAGTACTTC. This gives the protein CASKGQPQETQYF. The rearrangement joins TRBV2 to TRBJ2-5; a possible D gene is TRBD1 (6 bases). The CDR3 loop spans 13 amino acids. The ends were cut back, 7 bases at V and 1 base at J, with 10 bases in the middle. The germline V gene encodes CDR1 SNHLY and CDR2 FYNNEI.

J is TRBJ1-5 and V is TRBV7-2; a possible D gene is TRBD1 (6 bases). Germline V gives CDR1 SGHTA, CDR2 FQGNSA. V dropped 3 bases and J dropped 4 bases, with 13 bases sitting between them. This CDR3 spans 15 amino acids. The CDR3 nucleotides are TGTGCCAGCAGCTTTCAGACAGGCCTGAATCAGCCCCAGCATTTT. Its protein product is CASSFQTGLNQPQHF.

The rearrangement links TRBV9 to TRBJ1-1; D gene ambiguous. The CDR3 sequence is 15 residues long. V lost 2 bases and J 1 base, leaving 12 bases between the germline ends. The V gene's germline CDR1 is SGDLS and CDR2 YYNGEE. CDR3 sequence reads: CASSVTGLGNTEAFF. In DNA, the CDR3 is TGTGCCAGCAGCGTCACGGGTTTGGGGAACACTGAAGCTTTCTTT.

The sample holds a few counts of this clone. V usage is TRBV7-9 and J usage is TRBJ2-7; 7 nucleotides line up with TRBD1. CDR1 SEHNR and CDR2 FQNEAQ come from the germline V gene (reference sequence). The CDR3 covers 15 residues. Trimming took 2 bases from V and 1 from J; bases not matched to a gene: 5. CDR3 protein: CASSLLGTASYEQYF. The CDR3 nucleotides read TGTGCCAGCAGCTTATTAGGGACAGCTTCCTACGAGCAGTACTTC. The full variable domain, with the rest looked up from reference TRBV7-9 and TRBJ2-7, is DTGVSQNPRHKITKRGQNVTFRCDPISEHNRLYWYRQTLGQGPEFLTYFQNEAQLEKSRLLSDRFSAERPKGSFSTLEIQRTEQGDSAMYLCASSLLGTASYEQYFGPGTRLTVT.

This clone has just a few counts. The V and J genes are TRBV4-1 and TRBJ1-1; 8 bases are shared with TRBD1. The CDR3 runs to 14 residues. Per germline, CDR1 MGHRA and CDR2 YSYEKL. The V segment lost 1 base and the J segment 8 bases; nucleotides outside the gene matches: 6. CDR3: CASSQGVGTGEAFF. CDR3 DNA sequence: TGCGCCAGCAGCCAAGGGGTTGGGACAGGAGAAGCTTTCTTT.

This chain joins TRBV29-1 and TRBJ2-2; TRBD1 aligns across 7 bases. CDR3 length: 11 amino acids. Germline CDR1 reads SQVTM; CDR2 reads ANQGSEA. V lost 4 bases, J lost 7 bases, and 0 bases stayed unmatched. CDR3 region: CSVGQGGELFF. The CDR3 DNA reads TGCAGCGTTGGACAGGGCGGGGAGCTGTTTTTT.

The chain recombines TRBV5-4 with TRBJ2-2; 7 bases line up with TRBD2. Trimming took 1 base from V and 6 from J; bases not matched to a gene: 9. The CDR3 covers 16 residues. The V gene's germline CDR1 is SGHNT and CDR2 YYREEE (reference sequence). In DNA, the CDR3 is TGTGCCAGCAGCTTGTGGGGAGGGGTACTATCCGGGGAGCTGTTTTTT. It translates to CASSLWGGVLSGELFF.

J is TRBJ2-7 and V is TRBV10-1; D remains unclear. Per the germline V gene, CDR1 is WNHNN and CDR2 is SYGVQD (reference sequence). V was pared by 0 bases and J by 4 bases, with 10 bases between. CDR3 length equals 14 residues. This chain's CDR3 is CASSESRAGYEQYF. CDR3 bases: TGCGCCAGCAGTGAGTCTAGAGCAGGTTACGAGCAGTACTTC.

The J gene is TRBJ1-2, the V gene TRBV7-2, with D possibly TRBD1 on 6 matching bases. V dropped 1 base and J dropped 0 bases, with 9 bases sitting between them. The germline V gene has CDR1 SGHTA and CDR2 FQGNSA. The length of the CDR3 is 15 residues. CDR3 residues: CASSLVNRANYGYTF. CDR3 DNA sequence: TGTGCCAGCAGCTTAGTGAACAGGGCTAACTATGGCTACACCTTC.

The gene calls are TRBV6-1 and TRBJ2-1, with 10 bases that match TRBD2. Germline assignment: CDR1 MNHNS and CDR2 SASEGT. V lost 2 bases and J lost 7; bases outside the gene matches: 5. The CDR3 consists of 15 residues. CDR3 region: CASSEYTSGVNEQFF. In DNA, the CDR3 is TGTGCCAGCAGTGAATATACTAGCGGGGTGAATGAGCAGTTCTTC.

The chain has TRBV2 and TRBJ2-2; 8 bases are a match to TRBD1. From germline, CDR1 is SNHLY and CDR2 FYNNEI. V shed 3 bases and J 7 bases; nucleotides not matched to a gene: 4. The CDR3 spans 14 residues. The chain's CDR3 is CASSEQGAGGELFF. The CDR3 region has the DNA TGTGCCAGCAGTGAGCAGGGGGCCGGCGGGGAGCTGTTTTTT.

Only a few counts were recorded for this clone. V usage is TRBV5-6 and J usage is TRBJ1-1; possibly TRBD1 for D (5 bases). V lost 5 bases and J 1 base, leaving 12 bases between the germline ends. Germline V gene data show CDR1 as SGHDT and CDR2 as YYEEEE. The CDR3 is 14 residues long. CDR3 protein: CASSFDRPNTEAFF. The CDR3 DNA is TGTGCCAGCAGTTTTGACAGACCGAACACTGAAGCTTTCTTT.

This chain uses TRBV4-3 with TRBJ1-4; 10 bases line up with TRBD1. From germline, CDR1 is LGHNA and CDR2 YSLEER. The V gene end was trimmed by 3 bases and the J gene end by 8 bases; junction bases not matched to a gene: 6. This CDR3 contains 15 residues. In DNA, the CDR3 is TGCGCCAGCAGCCACGGGACAGGGGTTTACGAAAAACTGTTTTTT. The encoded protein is CASSHGTGVYEKLFF.

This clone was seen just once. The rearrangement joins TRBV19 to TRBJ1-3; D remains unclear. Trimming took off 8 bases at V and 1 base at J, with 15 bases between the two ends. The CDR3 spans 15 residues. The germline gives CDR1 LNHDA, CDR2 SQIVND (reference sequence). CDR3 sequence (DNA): TGTGCCAGTTCGGAGGGTACGAAGTCTGGAAACACCATATATTTT. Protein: CASSEGTKSGNTIYF.

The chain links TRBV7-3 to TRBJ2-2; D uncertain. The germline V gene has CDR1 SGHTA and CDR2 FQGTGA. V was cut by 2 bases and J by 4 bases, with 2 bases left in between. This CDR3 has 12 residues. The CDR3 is CASSLRTGELFF. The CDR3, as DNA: TGTGCCAGCAGCTTACGCACCGGGGAGCTGTTTTTT.

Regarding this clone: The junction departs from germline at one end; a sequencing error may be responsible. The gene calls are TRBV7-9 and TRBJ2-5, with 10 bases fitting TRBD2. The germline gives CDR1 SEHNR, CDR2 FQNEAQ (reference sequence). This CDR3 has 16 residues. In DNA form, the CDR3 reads TGTTCCAGCAGCTCTCTAGCGGGAGCCCCTCAAGAGACCCAGTACTTC. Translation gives CSSSSLAGAPQETQYF.

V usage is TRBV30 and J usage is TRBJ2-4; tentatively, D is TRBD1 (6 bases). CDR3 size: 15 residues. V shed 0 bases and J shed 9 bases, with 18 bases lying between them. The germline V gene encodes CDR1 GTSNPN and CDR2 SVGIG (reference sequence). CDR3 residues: CAWSVLTGKWGIQYF. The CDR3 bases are TGTGCCTGGAGTGTACTAACAGGGAAGTGGGGCATTCAGTACTTC.

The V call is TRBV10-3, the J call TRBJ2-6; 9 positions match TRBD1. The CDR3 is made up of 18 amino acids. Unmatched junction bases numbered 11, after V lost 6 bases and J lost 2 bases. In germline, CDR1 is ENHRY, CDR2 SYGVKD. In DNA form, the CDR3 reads TGTGCCATCAGGGATGGACAGGGGCTAGGTACTGGGGCCAACGTCCTGACTTTC. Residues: CAIRDGQGLGTGANVLTF.

The CDR3 region has the DNA TGTGCCAGCAGCCTCAGCGGGTCCTCCTACAATGAGCAGTTCTTC. As protein: CASSLSGSSYNEQFF. The genes are TRBV9 and TRBJ2-1; possible D gene TRBD2, 6 bases. CDR1 is SGDLS and CDR2 is YYNGEE in the germline V gene. The CDR3 totals 15 residues. The germline V and J ends were trimmed by 4 bases and 0 bases, with 11 bases remaining between them.